What follows is one TCR beta chain and its context. No antigen is known for it. The CDR3 end is not reached by the read, which stops 3 residues before it; the germline J gene fills it in. The method was immunoSEQ multiplex PCR; TCRdb's version includes in-frame clones alone and lacks a portion of them. The record lists 50,000 or so clones, of which the ten most abundant hold roughly 0.8%. The sample comes from a study of Tregs in tolerant kidney transplant recipients. Study as a whole: Mixed chimerism was transient after nonmyeloablative marrow transplants from related graft donors. Whole-study results and caveats: Nucleotide sequences could not be compared across some patients' samples due to primer changes. Tregs expanded with activated donor B cells seemed most donor-specific.

The CDR3 covers 16 residues. Trimming stripped 5 bases from V and 2 bases from J, with 18 bases between. Germline CDR1 SNHLY, CDR2 FYNNEI. J is TRBJ1-2 and V is TRBV2; D possibly corresponds to TRBD1 (6 bases). This receptor was taken from a human donor who received a combined kidney and bone marrow transplant. The specimen comprised CD4+ T cells from blood, sampled before the transplant. Partial CDR3 DNA: TGTGCCAGCAGTCTAACCGGGACAAGCCTGAACTATGGC. It translates to CASSLTGTSLNYG. The entire CDR3 protein reads CASSLTGTSLNYGYTF.